This entry lists 14 T cell receptor beta chains sequenced from one sample in a study of blood T cell repertoires in COVID-19. TCRdb's copy holds only in-frame clones and misses some; the assay was immunoSEQ multiplex PCR. Among about 46,000 clones listed, approximately 86% were seen once. The material sequenced was PBMCs or T cells enriched from blood (not recorded which). The receptors were sampled from a woman in her forties or fifties who had recovered from COVID-19.

The chain is built from TRBV6-1 and TRBJ2-1; 8 bases fit TRBD2. This CDR3 contains 15 residues. CDR1 is MNHNS, CDR2 SASEGT, per germline. The V gene end was trimmed by 2 bases and the J gene end by 9 bases; junction bases not matched to a gene: 9. CDR3 in amino acids: CASSESVAGWGEQFF. CDR3 in DNA: TGTGCCAGCAGTGAATCGGTAGCGGGGTGGGGTGAGCAGTTCTTC.

The V gene is TRBV24-1, the J gene TRBJ2-1; D possibly corresponds to TRBD1 (7 bases). Germline CDR1 and CDR2: KGHDR and SFDVKD. This CDR3 contains 15 residues. Trimming stripped 4 bases from V and 8 bases from J, with 17 bases between. In nucleotides, the CDR3 is TGTGCCACCAGTGACGCCCAGACAGGGAGGCATGAGCAGTTCTTC. This codes for CATSDAQTGRHEQFF.

The chain has TRBV28 and TRBJ2-7; 11 bases match TRBD1. The V segment lost 5 bases and the J segment 1 base; nucleotides outside the gene matches: 7. This CDR3 region has 16 residues. Germline V lookup: CDR1 MDHEN, CDR2 SYDVKM. CDR3 sequence (DNA): TGTGCCAGCAGTGGACAGGGGGCGTATATATCCTACGAGCAGTACTTC. Its protein product is CASSGQGAYISYEQYF.

V gene TRBV11-2 combines with J gene TRBJ1-1; no definite D call. Per the germline V gene, CDR1 is SGHAT and CDR2 is FQNNGV. The CDR3 contains 13 residues. V lost 5 bases and J 2 bases, leaving 9 bases between the germline ends. In DNA form, the CDR3 reads TGTGCCAGCAGCCTAAGAGCCAACACTGAAGCTTTCTTT. Amino acid sequence: CASSLRANTEAFF.

The rearrangement joins TRBV27 to TRBJ1-2, with D unclear. Germline CDR1 and CDR2: MNHEY and SMNVEV (reference sequence). The length of the CDR3 is 14 residues. Trimming pared 3 bases from V and 0 bases from J, leaving 8 bases between. The CDR3 loop is CASSLPGTNYGYTF. The CDR3 DNA sequence: TGTGCCAGCAGTTTGCCAGGAACTAACTATGGCTACACCTTC.

The chain has TRBV15 and TRBJ2-7; D is perhaps TRBD1 (6 bases). The V gene's germline CDR1 is LNHNV and CDR2 YYDKDF (reference sequence). V lost 0 bases, J lost 5 bases, and 11 bases lay in between. This CDR3 spans 14 amino acids. CDR3 in DNA: TGTGCCACCAGCAGAGATAGGGCAGGGGACGAGCAGTACTTC. It encodes CATSRDRAGDEQYF.

The chain joins TRBV18 to TRBJ2-1; TRBD2 aligns across 11 bases. The junction had 10 bases not matched to a gene; V was cut back by 1 base and J by 8 bases. This CDR3 is built from 17 residues. CDR1 is KGHSH and CDR2 is LQKENI in the germline V gene. The CDR3 region is CASSPRSSLAGVHEQFF. The CDR3 DNA sequence: TGTGCCAGCTCACCACGTTCGTCACTAGCGGGAGTACATGAGCAGTTCTTC.

The CDR3: CASSWGGRNQPQHF. The DNA for the CDR3 is TGTGCCAGCAGTTGGGGGGGCCGCAATCAGCCCCAGCATTTT. The chain is built from TRBV28 and TRBJ1-5, with a weak D call TRBD1 (6 bases). In germline, CDR1 is MDHEN, CDR2 SYDVKM. The CDR3 is 14 residues long. Trimming pared 4 bases from V and 2 bases from J, leaving 9 bases between.

This clone was observed a few times. V usage is TRBV7-2 and J usage is TRBJ2-4, with no clear D. Germline V gene lookup returns CDR1 SGHTA and CDR2 FQGNSA. The CDR3 spans 15 residues. Trimming pared 1 base from V and 2 bases from J, leaving 9 bases between. This CDR3 is CASSLESTSKNIQYF. CDR3 DNA sequence: TGTGCCAGCAGCTTAGAAAGCACGTCCAAAAACATTCAGTACTTC.

This clone has only one observation. DNA for the CDR3: TGTGCCATCAGAGGACAGACAGGGGAGACCCAGTACTTC. As protein: CAIRGQTGETQYF. The V and J genes are TRBV10-3 and TRBJ2-5, with 7 bases lining up with TRBD1. Germline assignment: CDR1 ENHRY and CDR2 SYGVKD. This CDR3 has 13 amino acids. The V and J ends lost 6 bases and 5 bases, in that order; junction bases with no gene match: 6.

The chain links TRBV11-3 to TRBJ2-3; TRBD2 aligns across 11 bases. Germline CDR1 and CDR2: SGHNT and YENEEA. The V segment lost 6 bases and the J segment 2 bases; nucleotides outside the gene matches: 7. This CDR3 is 16 amino acids long. The CDR3 region is CASSRGLAENTDTQYF. CDR3 DNA: TGTGCCAGCAGTCGGGGACTAGCGGAGAACACAGATACGCAGTATTTT.

The chain carries TRBV6-5 and TRBJ2-2, with 9 nucleotides matching TRBD1. The CDR3 spans 14 residues. Germline values: CDR1 MNHEY, CDR2 SVGAGI. V was clipped by 4 bases and J by 6 bases; unmatched bases: 3. The CDR3 nucleotides read TGTGCCAGCAGTTCTCGGACAGGGGCCGGGGAGCTGTTTTTT. Translating it yields CASSSRTGAGELFF.

This sequence joins TRBV2 and TRBJ2-7; no firm D call. Germline V gene data show CDR1 as SNHLY and CDR2 as FYNNEI. Trimming stripped 6 bases from V and 6 bases from J, with 12 bases between. The CDR3 has 12 amino acids. This CDR3 is CASRDGLSEQYF. The CDR3 coding sequence is TGTGCCAGCAGAGATGGGCTTAGCGAGCAGTACTTC.

This rearrangement joins TRBV4-2 to TRBJ2-7, with D possibly being TRBD1 (5 bases). The CDR3 totals 15 residues. The V gene lost 1 base and the J gene lost 9 bases, with 19 bases spanning the gap. Germline CDR1 reads LGHNA; CDR2 reads YNFKEQ. The CDR3 spells CASSQVGEGEDGQYF. The DNA of the CDR3 is TGTGCCAGCAGCCAAGTAGGGGAAGGGGAAGACGGGCAGTACTTC.